This T cell receptor beta chain was sequenced in a study of T cell repertoires in cytomegalovirus infection (dated by TCRdb to the late 2010s). General notes on the study: Donor HLA type was relevant to the analysis, as public TCR beta signatures indicated carriage of CMV infection together with the matching HLA type.

The germline V gene (reference sequence) supplies CDR1 DFQATT and CDR2 SNEGSKA. Trimming costs V 2 bases and J 3 bases, and their ends lie 15 bases apart. From the cysteine through the phenylalanine, the CDR3 covers 15 amino acids. The DNA shown is the 45-base CDR3, in frame from base 1. Overall study results and their limits: The ex vivo response was dominated by HLA-C-restricted CMV-specific TCR beta clonotypes, which also provided the single most frequent clonotype in two of eight donors. Cumulative frequency of public TCR beta family members discriminated carriers of CMV infection plus the relevant HLA type in this cohort and an independent 352-donor cohort.

Instrument used: Illumina HiSeq 1500. TCRdb ran its own pipeline on the public reads, namely fastp trimming at Q25 and MiXCR clone calling, and kept in-frame beta chains. Rows merge per CDR3 protein into single entries with the most common DNA and genes. The sample table records a few hundred thousand distinct CDR3 sequences; around a sixth of these occur just once. Around 12% of the sample is held by the ten biggest clonotypes. The sample holds a few counts of this clonotype. There is no known antigen for this receptor. Within one base of it there is no much larger clone, and no base qualities were kept.

In this chain, TRBV20-1 is recombined with TRBJ2-3; a tentative D call is TRBD2 (7 bases match). This receptor was taken from a human donor in good health (CMV status not recorded). Some clones in this sample may be carry-over from other donors' samples. Sequenced material: PBMCs. CDR3 reads: CSARLLGGETDTQYF. The DNA sequence is as follows: TGCAGTGCTAGACTCCTAGGGGGGGAGACAGATACGCAGTATTTT.